Listed below are T cell receptor beta chains from one sample, sequenced in a study of blood T cells in healthy people across ages. TCRdb used MiXCR to reprocess the 5' RACE reads, holding one entry per CDR3 protein. This table has 600,000 to 650,000 distinct CDR3 sequences, under 70% appearing once. The sequenced sample was blood. These receptors all come from a man aged 55-75 years in good health. Both conserved end residues are part of each CDR3. The order of the fields is J gene, clone size, V gene, D gene, CDR3 protein, CDR3 DNA. A D gene is named only where the DNA matches it firmly. Some rows have no size entry. The others give once, few or many, or a class for an expanded clone.

TRBJ2-7,-,TRBV5-1,TRBD2,CASSLASGGGNEQYF,TGCGCCAGCAGCTTGGCTAGCGGGGGGGGCAATGAGCAGTACTTC
TRBJ1-4,-,TRBV4-2,-,CASREDGTLSNEKLFF,TGTGCCAGCAGAGAGGACGGGACCTTATCTAATGAAAAACTGTTTTTT
TRBJ2-7,-,TRBV20-1,TRBD2,CSASVPSGGTSYEQYF,TGCAGTGCTAGCGTCCCTAGCGGGGGGACCTCCTACGAGCAGTACTTC
TRBJ2-3,-,TRBV24-1,-,CATSDFDPDTDTQYF,TGTGCCACCAGTGATTTTGATCCCGACACAGATACGCAGTATTTT
TRBJ1-6,-,TRBV5-6,-,CASTTQVGGSPLHF,TGTGCCAGCACCACCCAGGTCGGGGGGTCACCCCTCCACTTT
TRBJ2-1,-,TRBV4-2,-,CASSHPQSIANEQFF,TGTGCCAGCAGCCACCCCCAGAGCATAGCGAATGAGCAGTTCTTC
TRBJ2-3,few,TRBV4-1,-,CASSQNTQLTDTQYF,TGCGCCAGCAGTCAAAATACCCAACTCACAGATACGCAGTATTTT
TRBJ2-1,-,TRBV25-1,-,CASSLTGGGYNEQFF,TGTGCCAGCAGTCTTACAGGGGGAGGGTACAATGAGCAGTTCTTC
TRBJ2-7,many,TRBV5-6,-,CASSLSGVYEQYF,TGTGCCAGCAGCTTGTCAGGAGTCTACGAGCAGTACTTC
TRBJ1-1,-,TRBV5-1,-,CAGSFLGGTEAFF,TGCGCCGGCAGCTTTTTGGGGGGAACTGAAGCTTTCTTT
TRBJ1-2,few,TRBV5-1,-,CASSLRPGQANYGYTF,TGCGCCAGCAGCTTGCGACCAGGGCAGGCTAACTATGGCTACACCTTC
TRBJ2-7,-,TRBV6-6,-,CAGSSPPSSYEQYF,TGTGCCGGCTCGTCGCCCCCGAGCTCCTACGAGCAGTACTTC
TRBJ1-2,-,TRBV28,TRBD1,CASRTPGQQYGYTF,TGTGCCAGCAGAACCCCGGGACAGCAGTATGGCTACACCTTC
TRBJ2-3,-,TRBV25-1,TRBD1,CTSSERQGPADTQYF,TGTACCAGCAGTGAACGACAGGGTCCGGCAGATACGCAGTATTTT
TRBJ1-6,few,TRBV7-2,-,CASNQMGSPLHF,TGTGCCAGCAACCAAATGGGTTCACCCCTCCACTTT
TRBJ2-1,-,TRBV15,TRBD1,CATSRVWGTGAYNEQFF,TGTGCCACCAGCAGAGTTTGGGGAACAGGGGCCTACAATGAGCAGTTCTTC
TRBJ2-7,-,TRBV20-1,TRBD1,CSAARGGTGQNEQYF,TGCAGTGCGGCCCGTGGGGGGACAGGGCAGAACGAGCAGTACTTC
TRBJ1-2,-,TRBV6-5,-,CASSPSNYGYTF,TGTGCCAGCAGTCCTTCTAACTATGGCTACACCTTC
TRBJ1-2,few,TRBV5-1,-,CASSLGQSGSWGYTF,TGCGCCAGCAGCCTCGGACAGTCAGGATCATGGGGCTACACCTTC
TRBJ1-5,-,TRBV27,-,CASSLQASNQPQHF,TGTGCCAGCAGTCTACAGGCTAGCAATCAGCCCCAGCATTTT
TRBJ2-5,-,TRBV7-8,-,CASSPLVGGELQYF,TGTGCCAGCAGCCCCCTCGTAGGCGGGGAACTCCAGTACTTC
TRBJ2-7,-,TRBV29-1,TRBD1,CSVATTGGFYEQYF,TGCAGCGTTGCCACGACAGGGGGTTTCTACGAGCAGTACTTC
TRBJ1-5,-,TRBV2,-,CASSDRIQPQHF,TGTGCCAGCAGTGATAGGATTCAGCCCCAGCATTTT